Shown below are 26 T cell receptor beta chains from a single sample sequenced in a study of Ad26.COV2.S vaccination and SARS-CoV-2 variants (dated by TCRdb to the early 2020s). This sample's time point label indicates: individuals recovered from natural SARS-CoV-2 infection. The library was obtained by the immunoSEQ multiplex PCR assay. TCRdb's version of the immuneACCESS table is confined to in-frame rearrangements and falls short of the full clone set. An unresolved V gene accounts for under half of the shortfall where checked; the remainder is of unknown origin. The sample table records about 350,000 clones; about 92% of these occur just once. The ten largest clones take up about 3.8% of the sample. The sequenced sample was peripheral blood, obtained after recovery from COVID-19. Source of these receptors: a human donor who had recovered from COVID-19.

The J gene is TRBJ2-7, the V gene TRBV9, with 7 positions matching TRBD2. V lost 4 bases, J lost 5 bases, and 15 bases stayed unmatched. The germline gives CDR1 SGDLS, CDR2 YYNGEE. There are 16 residues in the CDR3. The CDR3 nucleotides are TGTGCCAGCAGCCCCTACGGGGTACCGGCGGGGGACGAGCAGTACTTC. Its protein is CASSPYGVPAGDEQYF.

The chain links TRBV6-5 to TRBJ1-2; D is ambiguous. This CDR3 is built from 11 residues. V gave up 7 bases and J gave up 4 bases, with 7 bases separating them. CDR1 is MNHEY and CDR2 is SVGAGI in the germline V gene. The CDR3 is CASKVAYGYTF. For the CDR3, the DNA is TGTGCCAGCAAAGTTGCCTATGGCTACACCTTC.

The rearrangement uses TRBV11-2 and TRBJ1-2; D is possibly TRBD1 (6 bases). The germline gives CDR1 SGHAT, CDR2 FQNNGV. V shed 1 base and J shed 5 bases, with 17 bases lying between them. The CDR3 sequence is 16 residues long. Here the CDR3 DNA reads TGTGCCAGCAGCTTAGGTTCAGGGGTAACAGCGTATGGCTACACCTTC. Encoded protein: CASSLGSGVTAYGYTF. Drawing the rest from reference TRBV11-2 and TRBJ1-2, the complete variable domain is EAGVAQSPRYKIIEKRQSVAFWCNPISGHATLYWYQQILGQGPKLLIQFQNNGVVDDSQLPKDRFSAERLKGVDSTLKIQPAKLEDSAVYLCASSLGSGVTAYGYTFGSGTRLTVV.

The chain uses TRBV5-1 and TRBJ1-2; possibly TRBD1 for D (6 bases). The CDR3 covers 16 residues. CDR1 and CDR2 (germline): SGHRS, YFSETQ. The germline V and J ends were trimmed by 0 bases and 0 bases, with 12 bases remaining between them. CDR3 in amino acids: CASSLAGDTANYGYTF. CDR3 DNA sequence: TGCGCCAGCAGCTTGGCCGGGGACACCGCTAACTATGGCTACACCTTC.

The J gene is TRBJ2-3, the V gene TRBV3-1 (or the pseudogene TRBV3-2), with D maybe TRBD2 (7 bases). Between the trimmed V and J ends, which lost 0 bases and 4 bases, there was a span of 11 bases. The CDR3 runs to 15 residues. Germline V gene data show CDR1 as LGHDT and CDR2 as YNNKEL (reference sequence). CDR3 nucleotide sequence: TGTGCCAGCAGCCAAGACGGGGGGACATCAGATACGCAGTATTTT. Residues: CASSQDGGTSDTQYF.

Only a few counts were recorded for this clone. The rearrangement links TRBV5-4 to TRBJ1-3, with 7 bases identical to TRBD1. Trimming cost V 2 bases and J 2 bases; bases outside gene matches: 4. From germline, CDR1 is SGHNT and CDR2 YYREEE (reference sequence). The CDR3 runs 15 residues. In DNA form, the CDR3 reads TGTGCCAGCAGCTTACAGGGGATAACTGGAAACACCATATATTTT. This sequence encodes CASSLQGITGNTIYF. Full variable domain (rest looked up from reference TRBV5-4 and TRBJ1-3): ETGVTQSPTHLIKTRGQQVTLRCSSQSGHNTVSWYQQALGQGPQFIFQYYREEENGRGNFPPRFSGLQFPNYSSELNVNALELDDSALYLCASSLQGITGNTIYFGEGSWLTVV.

The V call is TRBV15, the J call TRBJ2-7; D is perhaps TRBD1 (7 bases). Trimming took off 8 bases at V and 2 bases at J, with 16 bases between the two ends. This CDR3 is built from 14 residues. From germline, CDR1 is LNHNV and CDR2 YYDKDF (reference sequence). The CDR3 nucleotides are TGTGCCACCGGACTTCAGGGGGGTACCTACGAGCAGTACTTC. It specifies CATGLQGGTYEQYF.

This chain links TRBV29-1 with TRBJ2-7, with D uncertain. V was pared by 5 bases and J by 0 bases, with 11 bases between. This CDR3 is 13 amino acids long. The germline V gene has CDR1 SQVTM and CDR2 ANQGSEA. CDR3 coding DNA: TGCAGCGTTTCTACAGCCAGCTCCTACGAGCAGTACTTC. Translating it yields CSVSTASSYEQYF.

This CDR3 is CASRTGGDSGNTIYF. The CDR3 DNA reads TGTGCCAGCAGAACAGGGGGCGACTCTGGAAACACCATATATTTT. The rearrangement uses TRBV6-5 and TRBJ1-3, with TRBD1 matching over 9 bases. The CDR3 consists of 15 residues. V trimming: 6 bases; J trimming: 0 bases; junction bases outside the gene matches: 3. Germline V lookup: CDR1 MNHEY, CDR2 SVGAGI.

In regard to this clone: The identical CDR3 is also encoded by other nucleotide sequences in the sample. The chain couples TRBV3-1 (or the pseudogene TRBV3-2) to TRBJ2-1; the D gene is possibly TRBD2 (5 bases). Per germline, CDR1 LGHDT and CDR2 YNNKEL (reference sequence). The CDR3 loop spans 13 amino acids. Trimming cost V 3 bases and J 9 bases, with 12 bases left between them. CDR3 nucleotide sequence: TGTGCCAGCAGCCAGGCGGGTGGTTCTGAGCAGTTCTTC. Protein product: CASSQAGGSEQFF.

This chain joins TRBV18 and TRBJ1-2; D gene ambiguous. Germline loops: CDR1 KGHSH, CDR2 LQKENI. V gave up 0 bases and J gave up 2 bases, with 10 bases separating them. The CDR3 covers 15 residues. As DNA, the CDR3 is TGTGCCAGCTCACCACCGTCAGGAACAAACTATGGCTACACCTTC. Its protein is CASSPPSGTNYGYTF.

The chain carries TRBV6-5 and TRBJ2-7, with a weak D call TRBD2 (5 bases). CDR3 length equals 13 residues. Germline lookup yields CDR1 MNHEY and CDR2 SVGAGI. V shed 10 bases and J shed 0 bases, with 13 bases lying between them. The CDR3 DNA reads TGTGCCACCCTGGAGGCTTTCTCCTACGAGCAGTACTTC. As protein: CATLEAFSYEQYF.

This clone was observed once. This chain links TRBV5-4 with TRBJ1-4; D might be TRBD1 (5 bases). CDR1 and CDR2 from the germline V gene are SGHNT and YYREEE (reference sequence). Between the trimmed V and J ends, which lost 4 bases and 5 bases, there was a span of 12 bases. This CDR3 has 14 residues. CDR3 coding DNA: TGTGCCAGCAGCCCCAGTTGGACAAATGAAAAACTGTTTTTT. Amino acid sequence: CASSPSWTNEKLFF.

This sequence joins TRBV10-2 and TRBJ2-1; 8 bases map to TRBD1. The CDR3 runs 14 residues. The germline CDR1 and CDR2 sequences are WSHSY and SAAADI. The J segment lost 5 bases and the V segment lost 6 bases, leaving 6 bases of the junction unmatched. The CDR3 region has the DNA TGCGCCAGCAGGACCGAGGACAGGGACAATGAGCAGTTCTTC. Protein sequence: CASRTEDRDNEQFF.

V usage is TRBV7-2 and J usage is TRBJ1-1; the D gene is possibly TRBD1 (5 bases). Germline lookup yields CDR1 SGHTA and CDR2 FQGNSA. CDR3 length: 14 amino acids. V was clipped by 1 base and J by 2 bases, with 8 bases between them. CDR3: CASSLGQLNTEAFF. CDR3 DNA sequence: TGTGCCAGCAGCTTAGGACAGTTAAACACTGAAGCTTTCTTT.

This chain links TRBV5-1 with TRBJ1-1; D is ambiguous. V lost 2 bases, J lost 5 bases, and 10 bases lay in between. The CDR3 is 13 amino acids. CDR1 and CDR2 (germline): SGHRS, YFSETQ. The CDR3 DNA reads as TGCGCCAGCAGCTTAGGGTTCGGAACTGAAGCTTTCTTT. Translation: CASSLGFGTEAFF.

J is TRBJ1-3 and V is TRBV9; TRBD1 is a possible D gene (6 bases). V was shortened by 4 bases and J by 0 bases, with 17 bases between the two germline ends. Looked up from germline, CDR1 is SGDLS and CDR2 is YYNGEE. CDR3 length equals 17 residues. The CDR3 is CASSPHRGGLSGNTIYF. DNA for the CDR3: TGTGCCAGCAGCCCTCACAGAGGGGGTCTCTCTGGAAACACCATATATTTT. The full variable domain, with the rest looked up from reference TRBV9 and TRBJ1-3, is DSGVTQTPKHLITATGQRVTLRCSPRSGDLSVYWYQQSLDQGLQFLIQYYNGEERAKGNILERFSAQQFPDLHSELNLSSLELGDSALYFCASSPHRGGLSGNTIYFGEGSWLTVV.

This chain joins TRBV29-1 and TRBJ2-1, with D possibly being TRBD2 (6 bases). The CDR3 spans 13 residues. In germline, CDR1 is SQVTM, CDR2 ANQGSEA. V lost 3 bases and J lost 9, with 15 bases in between. The CDR3, as DNA: TGCAGCGTTGAGTGGAGGGTTGGGAGTGAGCAGTTCTTC. This sequence encodes CSVEWRVGSEQFF.

This clone showed up just once. The rearrangement links TRBV27 to TRBJ2-7; TRBD1 agrees at 8 bases. V lost 0 bases to trimming and J lost 7 bases; unmatched junction nucleotides: 2. The CDR3 contains 13 residues. Germline V CDR1 and CDR2: MNHEY, SMNVEV (reference sequence). The chain's CDR3 is CASSLSTGGEQYF. The CDR3 DNA reads as TGTGCCAGCAGTTTATCAACAGGGGGGGAGCAGTACTTC.

V is TRBV15 and J is TRBJ2-5; no clear D gene. Germline V lookup: CDR1 LNHNV, CDR2 YYDKDF (reference sequence). The CDR3 contains 15 residues. V lost 1 base and J lost 0, with 9 bases in between. The CDR3 loop reads CATSRVLGHQETQYF. The CDR3, as DNA: TGTGCCACCAGCAGAGTTCTAGGCCACCAAGAGACCCAGTACTTC.

The genes are TRBV10-3 and TRBJ2-5; 12 nucleotides align to TRBD1. Per the germline V gene, CDR1 is ENHRY and CDR2 is SYGVKD. This CDR3 comprises 16 residues. J lost 5 bases, V lost 4 bases, and 8 bases had no gene match. Here the CDR3 DNA reads TGTGCCATCAGTGGTGTAGGGACAGGGGGCCAGGAGACCCAGTACTTC. Its protein product is CAISGVGTGGQETQYF.

This rearrangement joins TRBV7-9 to TRBJ2-2; D is ambiguous. Trimming pared 3 bases from V and 1 base from J, leaving 9 bases between. Germline CDR1 reads SEHNR; CDR2 reads FQNEAQ (reference sequence). The CDR3 runs to 15 residues. This CDR3 is CASSFGNWNTGELFF. CDR3 DNA: TGTGCCAGCAGCTTTGGGAATTGGAACACCGGGGAGCTGTTTTTT.

The chain couples TRBV6-5 to TRBJ1-2; 8 nucleotides align to TRBD1. Looked up from germline, CDR1 is MNHEY and CDR2 is SVGAGI. The CDR3 covers 14 residues. The ends lost 5 bases at V and 7 bases at J; junction bases unmatched: 9. CDR3 in amino acids: CASSPGQGWAGYTF. CDR3 nucleotide sequence: TGTGCCAGCAGTCCCGGACAGGGCTGGGCTGGCTACACCTTC.

The gene calls are TRBV7-3 and TRBJ1-1; D is uncertain. The V and J ends lost 4 bases and 0 bases respectively, with 6 bases between them. Germline V gene lookup returns CDR1 SGHTA and CDR2 FQGTGA. CDR3 size: 13 residues. The CDR3 nucleotides read TGTGCCAGCAGCTCCCAGGTGAACACTGAAGCTTTCTTT. Protein: CASSSQVNTEAFF.

The J gene is TRBJ2-7, the V gene TRBV13; possibly TRBD1 for D (5 bases). The V gene lost 5 bases and the J gene lost 6 bases, with 20 bases spanning the gap. CDR3 length: 15 amino acids. CDR1 and CDR2 from the germline V gene are PRHDT and FYEKMQ (reference sequence). This CDR3 is CASSRTGRVSSEQYF. The CDR3 nucleotides are TGTGCCAGCAGCCGAACTGGCAGGGTCTCGTCCGAGCAGTACTTC.

J is TRBJ2-2 and V is TRBV25-1; 7 bases line up with TRBD1. The ends lost 4 bases at V and 3 bases at J; junction bases unmatched: 8. The V gene's germline CDR1 is MGHDK and CDR2 SYGVNS. This CDR3 region has 16 residues. CDR3 protein: CASSAAQGTHTGELFF. The CDR3 bases are TGTGCCAGCAGTGCAGCACAGGGGACCCACACCGGGGAGCTGTTTTTT.